This T cell receptor (beta chain) comes out of a study of blood T cell repertoires in COVID-19. At the level of the study: Some COVID-19 samples were acute and others convalescent; all came from the United States, Italy and Spain.

Germline V gene sequence: CDR1 SQVTM, CDR2 ANQGSEA. Trimming shortened V by 3 bases and J by 2 bases, and 8 bases separated the two germline ends. This CDR3 is 13 amino acids long. As processed by the authors: Amplified reference gene primers provided the basis for estimating nucleated cell counts. Profiled with immunoSEQ multiplex PCR; TCRdb holds only in-frame clones, not every one. V, J and clone size were drawn from that table, and D and trimming were deduced from the DNA. The table includes about 160,000 clones, approximately 80% detected once. The rearrangement uses TRBV29-1 and TRBJ1-3, with unresolved D. Sequenced sample: peripheral blood. The clonotype originates from a woman over 75 with active or convalescent COVID-19. CDR3: CSVDAAPGNTIYF. The CDR3 nucleotides read TGCAGCGTTGATGCGGCTCCTGGAAACACCATATATTTT.